One and the same sample provided the 5 T cell receptor beta chains below, sequenced in a study of blood T cell repertoires in COVID-19. Profiling relied on immunoSEQ multiplex PCR, and the TCRdb table lists in-frame clones only, not all of them. The sample has under 350,000 clones, 85% seen once. Sequencing was performed on peripheral blood. These receptors originate from a human donor in a cohort sampled during active COVID-19.

This chain links TRBV19 with TRBJ2-2; TRBD1 aligns across 8 bases. Germline CDR1 is LNHDA and CDR2 is SQIVND (reference sequence). CDR3 length equals 19 residues. The V and J ends lost 2 bases and 2 bases, in that order; junction bases with no gene match: 13. This chain's CDR3 is CASSIWVGTGALNTGELFF. Written as DNA, the CDR3 is TGTGCCAGTAGTATATGGGTGGGGACAGGAGCCCTCAACACCGGGGAGCTGTTTTTT.

The chain combines TRBV5-5 with TRBJ2-1; TRBD2 agrees at 8 bases. V trimming: 4 bases; J trimming: 9 bases; junction bases outside the gene matches: 15. There are 16 residues in the CDR3. The germline CDR1 and CDR2 sequences are SGHKS and YYEKEE (reference sequence). The CDR3 nucleotides read TGTGCCAGCAGCCCACGGACTAGCTATCAGCTTCGTGAGCAGTTCTTC. It encodes CASSPRTSYQLREQFF.

This clone showed up just a few times. The rearrangement links TRBV19 to TRBJ1-6; TRBD1 matches at 9 bases. This CDR3 is built from 15 residues. Trimming removed 3 bases from V and 9 bases from J; junction bases left unmatched: 6. In germline, CDR1 is LNHDA, CDR2 SQIVND (reference sequence). CDR3 sequence: CASSITGTGSSPLHF. DNA for the CDR3: TGTGCCAGTAGTATTACCGGGACAGGGTCTTCACCCCTCCACTTT.

The gene calls are TRBV19 and TRBJ1-4, with a possible D match to TRBD1 (6 bases). Trimming cost V 6 bases and J 5 bases, with 7 bases left between them. Germline V gene data show CDR1 as LNHDA and CDR2 as SQIVND (reference sequence). The CDR3 runs to 12 residues. DNA for the CDR3: TGTGCCAGTAGGAGGGGGAATGAAAAACTGTTTTTT. Protein: CASRRGNEKLFF.

This chain links TRBV5-6 with TRBJ2-7; 10 bases align to TRBD1. Per germline, CDR1 SGHDT and CDR2 YYEEEE. V lost 4 bases, J lost 1 base, and 5 bases stayed unmatched. CDR3 size: 15 residues. The chain's CDR3 is CASSRDRGVSYEQYF. In nucleotides, the CDR3 is TGTGCCAGCAGCCGGGACAGGGGCGTATCCTACGAGCAGTACTTC.